These 26 T cell receptor beta chains were sequenced from one sample in a study of ipilimumab plus nivolumab after autologous stem cell transplantation. The protocol was immunoSEQ multiplex PCR, while the TCRdb copy is restricted to in-frame clones and leaves out a portion. This sample has 20,000 to 25,000 clones, with 74% found just once. The material was PBMCs, obtained in a trial of ipilimumab plus nivolumab as post-transplant consolidation. The receptors were gathered from a male donor with diffuse large B-cell lymphoma.

This chain connects TRBV30 to TRBJ1-1; no clear D gene. The CDR3 contains 10 residues. The ends were cut back, 7 bases at V and 10 bases at J, with 13 bases in the middle. Germline V gene lookup returns CDR1 GTSNPN and CDR2 SVGIG (reference sequence). CDR3 sequence: CAFLGVRAFF. The DNA for the CDR3 is TGTGCCTTCCTCGGGGTTCGAGCTTTCTTT.

The CDR3 DNA follows: TGTGCCAGCAGTGGCCGGACTGCACTCGACTACGAGCAGTACTTC. This encodes CASSGRTALDYEQYF. The chain couples TRBV6-1 to TRBJ2-7; D is perhaps TRBD2 (5 bases). Per the germline V gene, CDR1 is MNHNS and CDR2 is SASEGT. Trimming pared 4 bases from V and 3 bases from J, leaving 16 bases between. The CDR3 consists of 15 residues.

This clone was seen more than once but under ten times. The CDR3 protein is CASSDYGWETQYF. The CDR3 DNA sequence: TGTGCCAGCAGCGATTATGGTTGGGAGACCCAGTACTTC. The chain recombines TRBV28 with TRBJ2-5; the D is unclear. This CDR3 comprises 13 residues. Trimming pared 6 bases from V and 5 bases from J, leaving 13 bases between. Germline loops: CDR1 MDHEN, CDR2 SYDVKM.

This clone was seen only once. This chain links TRBV11-2 with TRBJ2-7; a possible D gene is TRBD1 (6 bases). CDR1 is SGHAT and CDR2 is FQNNGV in the germline V gene. Trimming cost V 1 base and J 3 bases, with 13 bases left between them. The CDR3 is 15 amino acids. CDR3: CASSLGGTGYYEQYF. For the CDR3, the DNA is TGTGCCAGCAGCTTAGGCGGTACAGGGTACTACGAGCAGTACTTC. Using reference TRBV11-2 and TRBJ2-7 for the parts outside the CDR3, the full variable domain is EAGVAQSPRYKIIEKRQSVAFWCNPISGHATLYWYQQILGQGPKLLIQFQNNGVVDDSQLPKDRFSAERLKGVDSTLKIQPAKLEDSAVYLCASSLGGTGYYEQYFGPGTRLTVT.

This clone was picked up one time. The rearrangement links TRBV6-1 to TRBJ1-4; D gene uncertain. Germline lookup yields CDR1 MNHNS and CDR2 SASEGT. There are 14 residues in the CDR3. Trimming pared 4 bases from V and 0 bases from J, leaving 6 bases between. This CDR3 is CASSARPTNEKLFF. DNA for the CDR3: TGTGCCAGCAGTGCCAGACCAACTAATGAAAAACTGTTTTTT.

V is TRBV5-1 and J is TRBJ1-6; D is perhaps TRBD1 (6 bases). Deletions cut 4 bases from V and 6 bases from J, with 14 bases between. The length of the CDR3 is 15 residues. In germline, CDR1 is SGHRS, CDR2 YFSETQ. The DNA of the CDR3 is TGCGCCAGCAGCACCGACAGGCCACCTAATTCACCCCTCCACTTT. The encoded protein is CASSTDRPPNSPLHF.

The sample holds a few counts of this clone. The genes are TRBV13 and TRBJ1-2; TRBD1 matches 8 bases. This CDR3 spans 15 amino acids. Germline V CDR1 and CDR2: PRHDT, FYEKMQ (reference sequence). The junction had 8 bases not matched to a gene; V was cut back by 3 bases and J by 5 bases. CDR3 sequence (DNA): TGTGCCAGCAGCTTTACGGACAGGGCTGTTTATGGCTACACCTTC. The encoded protein is CASSFTDRAVYGYTF.

The rearrangement uses TRBV2 and TRBJ2-7, with D tentatively TRBD1 or TRBD2 (5 bases each). The CDR3 totals 12 residues. Germline CDR1 and CDR2: SNHLY and FYNNEI. With 7 bases removed from V and 2 bases from J, the gap between germline ends came to 9 bases. The CDR3 here is CASIGTAYEQYF. The CDR3 DNA is TGTGCCAGCATTGGGACGGCCTACGAGCAGTACTTC.

This chain uses TRBV19 with TRBJ1-2, with TRBD1 as a possible D gene (5 bases). Trimming cost V 5 bases and J 9 bases, with 16 bases left between them. CDR3 length: 13 amino acids. Germline assignment: CDR1 LNHDA and CDR2 SQIVND (reference sequence). The CDR3 bases are TGTGCCAGTAGTCCGCAGGGTTTGTATCGCTACACCTTC. Protein: CASSPQGLYRYTF.

This chain joins TRBV27 and TRBJ2-1, with TRBD1 matching over 7 bases. Germline V gene sequence: CDR1 MNHEY, CDR2 SMNVEV (reference sequence). Trimming at V came to 2 bases and at J to 4 bases, leaving 5 bases not matched to a gene. The CDR3 has 15 amino acids. The CDR3 region has the DNA TGTGCCAGCAGTTTAGAAGGGACAGCTTACAATGAGCAGTTCTTC. Protein sequence: CASSLEGTAYNEQFF.

The genes are TRBV9 and TRBJ2-2; D may be TRBD1 or TRBD2 (5 bases each). This CDR3 is 13 amino acids long. Trimming stripped 5 bases from V and 4 bases from J, with 9 bases between. CDR1 is SGDLS and CDR2 is YYNGEE in the germline V gene. The CDR3 region is CASSLGVTGELFF. The CDR3, as DNA: TGTGCCAGCAGTTTGGGGGTCACCGGGGAGCTGTTTTTT.

The J gene is TRBJ1-5, the V gene TRBV28, with D possibly matching TRBD1 (5 bases). V was trimmed by 3 bases and J by 9 bases, leaving 12 bases between them. The CDR3 spans 13 residues. CDR1 is MDHEN, CDR2 SYDVKM, per germline. CDR3 in amino acids: CASSFRGIGPQHF. CDR3 DNA: TGTGCCAGCAGTTTTCGGGGGATTGGGCCCCAGCATTTT.

The chain joins TRBV27 to TRBJ1-3; D is undetermined. In germline, CDR1 is MNHEY, CDR2 SMNVEV (reference sequence). V lost 5 bases and J lost 4, with 3 bases in between. The CDR3 is made up of 11 amino acids. The CDR3 sequence: CASSRGNTIYF. The CDR3 DNA reads TGTGCCAGCAGTCGCGGAAACACCATATATTTT.

This chain joins TRBV7-3 and TRBJ2-2, with 9 bases that match TRBD2. Germline CDR1 SGHTA, CDR2 FQGTGA. With V trimmed by 5 bases and J by 8 bases, 9 bases remained unmatched. The CDR3 is made up of 15 amino acids. The CDR3 loop reads CASSPLTSGTGELFF. CDR3 nucleotide sequence: TGTGCCAGCAGCCCCCTGACTAGCGGAACGGGGGAGCTGTTTTTT.

The chain uses TRBV11-1 and TRBJ1-2; D might be TRBD1 (5 bases). The CDR3 runs to 14 residues. V lost 1 base, J lost 8 bases, and 14 bases lay in between. In germline, CDR1 is SGHAT, CDR2 FQDESV (reference sequence). CDR3 coding DNA: TGTGCCAGCAGCTTAGAGATCCAGGGACGAGGCTACACCTTC. Residues: CASSLEIQGRGYTF.

The chain recombines TRBV9 with TRBJ2-1; TRBD1 aligns across 8 bases. Per the germline V gene, CDR1 is SGDLS and CDR2 is YYNGEE. The CDR3 consists of 14 residues. The V gene end was trimmed by 5 bases and the J gene end by 2 bases; junction bases not matched to a gene: 3. CDR3 region: CASSPTGAYNEQFF. The CDR3 nucleotides read TGTGCCAGCAGTCCGACAGGGGCCTACAATGAGCAGTTCTTC.

This sequence joins TRBV7-9 and TRBJ2-7, with 7 bases that match TRBD1. V was pared by 2 bases and J by 3 bases, with 4 bases of the junction left unmatched. The CDR3 consists of 14 residues. Germline V gene lookup returns CDR1 SEHNR and CDR2 FQNEAQ (reference sequence). The DNA for the CDR3 is TGTGCCAGCAGCTTAAGACCAGGGGGCTACGAGCAGTACTTC. Protein product: CASSLRPGGYEQYF.

The gene calls are TRBV27 and TRBJ2-3; 13 positions agree with TRBD2. This CDR3 spans 15 amino acids. Germline CDR1 and CDR2: MNHEY and SMNVEV (reference sequence). The V gene end was trimmed by 6 bases and the J gene end by 4 bases; junction bases not matched to a gene: 4. The CDR3 sequence is CASSPTSGGADTQYF. DNA of the CDR3: TGTGCCAGCAGCCCAACTAGCGGGGGGGCAGATACGCAGTATTTT.

The chain joins TRBV11-2 to TRBJ2-1; possible D gene TRBD2, 6 bases. The CDR3 runs to 11 residues. Germline CDR1 and CDR2: SGHAT and FQNNGV. V lost 3 bases and J lost 13, with 10 bases in between. CDR3 protein: CASSLGTPQFF. The CDR3 DNA follows: TGTGCCAGCAGCTTGGGGACTCCCCAGTTCTTC.

This chain joins TRBV27 and TRBJ2-6; weak D call: TRBD2 (5 bases). V was trimmed by 2 bases and J by 1 base, leaving 6 bases between them. This CDR3 comprises 15 residues. Germline assignment: CDR1 MNHEY and CDR2 SMNVEV (reference sequence). The CDR3 loop reads CASSLRESGANVLTF. CDR3 sequence (DNA): TGTGCCAGCAGTTTACGGGAATCTGGGGCCAACGTCCTGACTTTC.

A remark on this clone: A read error may account for a junction end that differs from germline. The CDR3 region is CASSLVTSGRIYEQYF. In DNA form, the CDR3 reads TGTGCTAGCAGCTTAGTAACTAGCGGGAGGATCTACGAGCAGTACTTC. The genes are TRBV7-7 and TRBJ2-7; 12 bases are shared with TRBD2. The CDR3 has 16 amino acids. Per the germline V gene, CDR1 is SSHAT and CDR2 is FNYEAQ (reference sequence). Full variable domain (remainder filled in from reference TRBV7-7 and TRBJ2-7): GAGVSQSPRYKVTKRGQDVTLRCDPISSHATLYWYQQALGQGPEFLTYFNYEAQPDKSGLPSDRFSAERPEGSISTLTIQRTEQRDSAMYRCASSLVTSGRIYEQYFGPGTRLTVT.

This clone is medium-sized by share. The V and J genes are TRBV7-9 and TRBJ2-1; D gene uncertain. Looked up from germline, CDR1 is SEHNR and CDR2 is FQNEAQ (reference sequence). V was clipped by 10 bases and J by 7 bases, with 11 bases between them. The CDR3 contains 11 residues. Here the CDR3 reads CATQDSNEQFF. CDR3 in DNA: TGTGCCACCCAAGATAGTAATGAGCAGTTCTTC. Full variable domain (remainder filled in from reference TRBV7-9 and TRBJ2-1): DTGVSQNPRHKITKRGQNVTFRCDPISEHNRLYWYRQTLGQGPEFLTYFQNEAQLEKSRLLSDRFSAERPKGSFSTLEIQRTEQGDSAMYLCATQDSNEQFFGPGTRLTVL.

The chain is built from TRBV15 and TRBJ1-1; perhaps TRBD1 as D (5 bases). V was pared by 3 bases and J by 2 bases, with 10 bases between. This CDR3 has 14 residues. The germline CDR1 and CDR2 sequences are LNHNV and YYDKDF (reference sequence). This chain's CDR3 is CATSRGGENTEAFF. CDR3 DNA sequence: TGTGCCACCAGCAGGGGGGGGGAAAACACTGAAGCTTTCTTT.

The gene calls are TRBV7-3 and TRBJ2-1, with D perhaps TRBD2 (5 bases). Germline V gene sequence: CDR1 SGHTA, CDR2 FQGTGA. CDR3 length: 14 residues. The V gene lost 5 bases and the J gene lost 8 bases, with 16 bases spanning the gap. This CDR3 is CASSRGWGGDEQFF. The CDR3 bases are TGTGCCAGCAGCCGCGGGTGGGGTGGGGATGAGCAGTTCTTC.

The sample holds a few counts of this clone. The rearrangement links TRBV2 to TRBJ2-1; 9 bases are a match to TRBD2. Trimming at V came to 2 bases and at J to 4 bases, leaving 3 bases not matched to a gene. The CDR3 has 15 residues. Germline CDR1 reads SNHLY; CDR2 reads FYNNEI. Here the CDR3 DNA reads TGTGCCAGCAGTGAAAGGCTAGCGGGGTACAATGAGCAGTTCTTC. Protein sequence: CASSERLAGYNEQFF. The full variable domain, completed using reference TRBV2 and TRBJ2-1, is EPEVTQTPSHQVTQMGQEVILRCVPISNHLYFYWYRQILGQKVEFLVSFYNNEISEKSEIFDDQFSVERPDGSNFTLKIRSTKLEDSAMYFCASSERLAGYNEQFFGPGTRLTVL.

V gene TRBV18 combines with J gene TRBJ1-5; D remains ambiguous. Germline assignment: CDR1 KGHSH and CDR2 LQKENI. Trimming took off 5 bases at V and 4 bases at J, with 21 bases between the two ends. The CDR3 spans 17 residues. CDR3 protein: CASSKPDGSHTNQPQHF. The CDR3 DNA reads TGTGCCAGCTCAAAACCGGACGGATCACACACAAATCAGCCCCAGCATTTT.